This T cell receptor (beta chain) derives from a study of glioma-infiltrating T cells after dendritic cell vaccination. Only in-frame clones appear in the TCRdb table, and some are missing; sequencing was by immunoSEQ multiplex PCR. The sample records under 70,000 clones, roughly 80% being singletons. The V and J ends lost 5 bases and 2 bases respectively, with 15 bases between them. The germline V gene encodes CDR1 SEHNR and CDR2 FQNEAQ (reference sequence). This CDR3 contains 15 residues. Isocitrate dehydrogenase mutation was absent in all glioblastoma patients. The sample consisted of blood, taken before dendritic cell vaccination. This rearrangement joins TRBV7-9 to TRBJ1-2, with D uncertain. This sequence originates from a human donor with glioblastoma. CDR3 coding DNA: TGTGCCAGCAGCGCCCGGGCAGCGGCAAACTATGGCTACACCTTC. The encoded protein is CASSARAAANYGYTF.